This is a list of T cell receptor beta chains from one sample in a study of CD8 T cells in Susac syndrome. A single record per CDR3 protein comes from TCRdb applying MiXCR to the immunoSEQ multiplex PCR reads. This sample has just over 150,000 distinct CDR3 sequences, with around 96% found just once. The specimen sequenced was CD4+ T cells from PBMCs. The source of these receptors is a human donor with Susac syndrome. Both conserved end residues are part of each CDR3. The D gene is left open where the match is weak. Expanded clones are given a class, and other clones once, few, many or no size at all.

CDR3,DNA,size,D,J,V
CASSAPDRANYGYTF,TGTGCCAGCTCAGCCCCGGACAGGGCTAACTATGGCTACACCTTC,-,TRBD1,TRBJ1-2,TRBV18
CASSILGTGQFF,TGTGCCAGTAGTATCCTCGGGACAGGGCAGTTCTTC,-,TRBD1,TRBJ2-1,TRBV19
CSARGGAADYTGELFF,TGCAGTGCTAGGGGTGGCGCAGCAGACTACACCGGGGAGCTGTTTTTT,once,-,TRBJ2-2,TRBV20-1
CASSLGQSADTQYF,TGCGCCAGCAGCTTGGGACAAAGCGCAGATACGCAGTATTTT,-,-,TRBJ2-3,TRBV5-1
CSVEEGRVRETQYF,TGCAGCGTTGAAGAAGGCAGGGTACGGGAGACCCAGTACTTC,-,-,TRBJ2-5,TRBV29-1
CSARSTDTQYF,TGCAGTGCTAGAAGCACAGATACGCAGTATTTT,-,-,TRBJ2-3,TRBV20-1
CASSQDLVLETQYF,TGTGCCAGCAGCCAAGATCTAGTGCTGGAGACCCAGTACTTC,-,-,TRBJ2-5,TRBV14
CASSQVEGSGNIQYF,TGTGCCAGCAGCCAGGTTGAGGGGAGCGGAAACATTCAGTACTTC,few,-,TRBJ2-4,TRBV4-2
CSVDRDYHSHYEQYF,TGCAGCGTTGATAGGGACTATCACTCCCACTACGAGCAGTACTTC,-,TRBD2,TRBJ2-7,TRBV29-1
CASSSGQGINQPQHF,TGTGCCAGCAGCTCGGGACAGGGAATCAATCAGCCCCAGCATTTT,once,TRBD1,TRBJ1-5,TRBV12-3/TRBV12-4
CSARVDSPNNEQFF,TGCAGTGCTAGAGTGGACAGTCCAAACAATGAGCAGTTCTTC,-,-,TRBJ2-1,TRBV20-1
CASSFDSSRGEQFF,TGTGCCAGCAGCTTCGACTCCTCCCGAGGCGAGCAGTTCTTC,-,-,TRBJ2-1,TRBV7-2
CASSDPVYEQYF,TGTGCCAGCAGTGACCCGGTCTACGAGCAGTACTTC,-,-,TRBJ2-7,TRBV6-1
CSAREIQGHQPQHF,TGCAGTGCTAGAGAAATACAGGGCCATCAGCCCCAGCATTTT,once,-,TRBJ1-5,TRBV20-1
CASSPGQGQPQHF,TGCGCCAGCAGCCCAGGACAGGGGCAGCCCCAGCATTTT,-,TRBD1,TRBJ1-5,TRBV4-1
CASSLRTGEAFF,TGTGCCAGCTCACTCCGGACAGGGGAAGCTTTCTTT,-,TRBD1,TRBJ1-1,TRBV18
CASSLVVSSGYNEQFF,TGTGCCAGCAGCTTAGTAGTTTCTAGCGGTTACAATGAGCAGTTCTTC,-,TRBD2,TRBJ2-1,TRBV7-2
CASSPQGTGMNTEAFF,TGCGCCAGCAGCCCCCAGGGGACAGGGATGAACACTGAAGCTTTCTTT,-,TRBD1,TRBJ1-1,TRBV5-1
CASSSASWASGYPQYF,TGTGCCAGCAGCTCCGCTTCTTGGGCCTCTGGTTATCCTCAGTACTTC,-,-,TRBJ2-4,TRBV7-9
CASSLGDRKNEKLFF,TGTGCCAGCAGCCTGGGGGACAGGAAGAATGAAAAACTGTTTTTT,-,TRBD1,TRBJ1-4,TRBV13
CASSPGPGANVLTF,TGTGCCAGCAGTCCAGGGCCTGGGGCCAACGTCCTGACTTTC,-,-,TRBJ2-6,TRBV7-8
CASSLGTGGIRYEQYF,TGTGCCAGCAGCTTAGGGACGGGCGGAATACGCTACGAGCAGTACTTC,-,-,TRBJ2-7,TRBV13
CASSLRLRGQETQYF,TGTGCCAGCAGCTTACGGTTGCGGGGCCAAGAGACCCAGTACTTC,-,-,TRBJ2-5,TRBV7-8
CASSQITGEQYF,TGTGCCAGCAGCCAAATAACGGGCGAGCAGTACTTC,-,-,TRBJ2-7,TRBV3-1
CASSSTGIGEQYF,TGTGCCAGCAGCTCGACAGGGATCGGCGAGCAGTACTTC,-,TRBD1,TRBJ2-7,TRBV3-1
CASSVGVQNQETQYF,TGTGCCAGCAGCGTAGGGGTACAGAACCAAGAGACCCAGTACTTC,-,-,TRBJ2-5,TRBV9
CASTEGGLGYTF,TGTGCCAGCACCGAGGGGGGCCTGGGCTACACCTTC,-,-,TRBJ1-2,TRBV2
CASKGDRVGFAEAFF,TGCGCCAGCAAGGGCGACAGGGTAGGTTTCGCTGAAGCTTTCTTT,-,TRBD1,TRBJ1-1,TRBV5-1
CASSPWGGINYGYTF,TGCGCCAGCAGCCCCTGGGGAGGGATTAACTATGGCTACACCTTC,-,-,TRBJ1-2,TRBV4-1
CASSYTGGQETQYF,TGTGCCAGCAGCTACACAGGAGGACAAGAGACCCAGTACTTC,-,-,TRBJ2-5,TRBV5-4
CASSHLDPSNSPLHF,TGTGCCAGCAGCCATCTCGACCCTTCAAATTCACCCCTCCACTTT,-,-,TRBJ1-6,TRBV3-1
CASSQEDRHF,TGTGCCAGCAGCCAAGAAGACAGACACTTT,-,-,TRBJ1-6,TRBV14
CSARETGSSYEQYF,TGCAGTGCTAGAGAAACAGGGAGCTCCTACGAGCAGTACTTC,-,-,TRBJ2-7,TRBV20-1
CSVDGGGGPFF,TGCAGCGTTGACGGGGGAGGGGGCCCGTTCTTC,-,-,TRBJ2-1,TRBV29-1
CATSRDLTGYEQYF,TGTGCCACCAGCAGAGACCTGACAGGGTACGAGCAGTACTTC,once,TRBD1,TRBJ2-7,TRBV15
CASSVGGYEQFF,TGTGCCAGCAGCGTTGGGGGCTATGAGCAGTTCTTC,-,-,TRBJ2-1,TRBV9
CASGPGQGSYNEQFF,TGCGCCAGCGGACCGGGACAGGGTTCCTACAATGAGCAGTTCTTC,-,TRBD1,TRBJ2-1,TRBV5-1
CSVIGQGGTEAFF,TGCAGCGTGATCGGACAGGGCGGCACTGAAGCTTTCTTT,-,TRBD1,TRBJ1-1,TRBV29-1
CASSLYSMSTDTQYF,TGTGCCAGCAGCTTATATTCGATGAGCACAGATACGCAGTATTTT,-,-,TRBJ2-3,TRBV7-3
CASGKTGNEQFF,TGTGCCAGCGGTAAGACAGGCAATGAGCAGTTCTTC,-,-,TRBJ2-1,TRBV7-2
CASSLGGSRMGYEQYF,TGTGCCAGCAGCTTAGGAGGGTCCCGGATGGGTTACGAGCAGTACTTC,-,-,TRBJ2-7,TRBV13
CSYQQGAGYNEQFF,TGCAGTTATCAACAGGGGGCTGGGTACAATGAGCAGTTCTTC,-,TRBD1,TRBJ2-1,TRBV20-1
CSALGVSGYTF,TGCAGTGCCCTGGGGGTGTCTGGCTACACCTTC,-,-,TRBJ1-2,TRBV20-1
CASSFKQGSGDIQYF,TGTGCCAGCAGTTTCAAACAGGGGAGTGGTGACATTCAGTACTTC,-,TRBD1,TRBJ2-4,TRBV12-3/TRBV12-4
CASSQGGATNEKLFF,TGTGCCAGCAGCCAAGGGGGTGCAACTAATGAAAAACTGTTTTTT,-,-,TRBJ1-4,TRBV14